Listed below are T cell receptor beta chains from one sample, sequenced in a study of shared clonotypes between healthy human individuals. The repertoire was sequenced with immunoSEQ multiplex PCR; TCRdb's copy has only in-frame clones and lacks some. This table has about 580,000 clones, 95% to 98% appearing once. The sequencing input was naive CD8+ T cells sorted from blood. The receptors were sampled from a man younger than 40 in good health. CDR3s include the opening cysteine and the closing phenylalanine or tryptophan. The D gene is left open where the match is weak. The size field is filled for only some rows; it gives once, few, many or a size class.

D gene	V gene	clone size	CDR3 length	J gene	CDR3 DNA	CDR3 protein
TRBD1	TRBV11-2	-	14	TRBJ1-2	TGTGCCAGCAGCCTGGGGACAGGCGATTATGGCTACACCTTC	CASSLGTGDYGYTF
-	TRBV7-6	-	14	TRBJ1-3	TGTGCCAGCGGCGACAGGAACCAAGGAAACACCATATATTTT	CASGDRNQGNTIYF
-	TRBV11-2	once	15	TRBJ2-1	TGTGCCAGCAGACCGGACAAGAGCTCCTACAATGAGCAGTTCTTC	CASRPDKSSYNEQFF
-	TRBV27	-	17	TRBJ2-1	TGTGCCAGCAGTTTTGGGGCGCCAAACCTAGTCTACAATGAGCAGTTCTTC	CASSFGAPNLVYNEQFF
-	TRBV28	-	12	TRBJ1-1	TGTGCCAGCAGTTTAGGGGACGGTGAAGCTTTCTTT	CASSLGDGEAFF
TRBD1	TRBV28	-	17	TRBJ2-1	TGTGCCAGCAGATCGGGACAGGTCGCCTTCCGAGGCAATGAGCAGTTCTTC	CASRSGQVAFRGNEQFF
TRBD2	TRBV9	once	16	TRBJ2-1	TGTGCCAGCAGCGAGACTAGCGGGGAGATCTACAATGAGCAGTTCTTC	CASSETSGEIYNEQFF
-	TRBV11-2	-	14	TRBJ2-2	TGTGCCAGCAGCTTAGCATCAGGCCCGGGGGAGCTGTTTTTT	CASSLASGPGELFF
-	TRBV25-1	-	15	TRBJ2-5	TGTGCCAGCAGTGAATGGGCAGAAATACAAGAGACCCAGTACTTC	CASSEWAEIQETQYF
-	TRBV7-2	-	13	TRBJ2-2	TGTGCCAGCAGCTTTGAGGGTGGCGGGGAGCTGTTTTTT	CASSFEGGGELFF
-	TRBV28	-	14	TRBJ2-7	TGTGCCAGCAGGCCTCCTACTGGGACCTACGAGCAGTACTTC	CASRPPTGTYEQYF
-	TRBV9	-	12	TRBJ1-2	TGTGCCAGCTCAGAGGTCCGCTATGGCTACACCTTC	CASSEVRYGYTF